This T cell receptor (beta chain) derives from a study of blood T cell repertoires in COVID-19. Study as a whole: The analysed material was cDNA or gDNA that came from T cells, B-cell-depleted T cells, or PBMCs.

Germline CDR1 reads SGHRS; CDR2 reads YFSETQ. The CDR3 consists of 16 residues. The V gene end was trimmed by 7 bases and the J gene end by 8 bases; junction bases not matched to a gene: 14. Per the original methods: Amplification from reference gene primers served as the basis for estimated nucleated cell counts. Only in-frame clones appear in the TCRdb table, and some are missing; sequencing was by immunoSEQ multiplex PCR. The D gene and trimming were derived from the DNA, and the V and J assignments and clone size from that table. Of about 370,000 clones detected, roughly nine tenths appear once; the ten largest clones hold about 1.7%. The study assigned cohorts using participant-reported clinical history.

This receptor was identified in a woman between 25 and 40 years old who had recovered from COVID-19. Material: PBMCs or T cells enriched from blood (not recorded which). The gene calls are TRBV5-1 and TRBJ1-4; 10 nucleotides match TRBD1. The CDR3 DNA is TGCGCCAGCGGACGGGACAGGGGCTCGAAGAGGGAAAAACTGTTTTTT. Protein product: CASGRDRGSKREKLFF. Full variable domain (rest looked up from reference TRBV5-1 and TRBJ1-4): KAGVTQTPRYLIKTRGQQVTLSCSPISGHRSVSWYQQTPGQGLQFLFEYFSETQRNKGNFPGRFSGRQFSNSRSEMNVSTLELGDSALYLCASGRDRGSKREKLFFGSGTQLSVL.